This T cell receptor (beta chain) was found in a study of blood T cell repertoires in COVID-19. Generated by immunoSEQ multiplex PCR, the TCRdb table keeps only in-frame clones and is missing some. The sample yields 120,000 to 150,000 clones, 88% seen once. The CDR3 totals 16 residues. Trimming removed 1 base from V and 3 bases from J, with 15 bases in between. Germline V gene data show CDR1 as SEHNR and CDR2 as FQNEAQ (reference sequence). This rearrangement joins TRBV7-9 to TRBJ1-2, with D uncertain. The sample comprised peripheral blood. The clonotype originates from a human donor in a cohort sampled during active COVID-19. CDR3 nucleotide sequence: TGTGCCAGCAGCTTAGGCGGGGAGGCCCTATACTATGGCTACACCTTC. This gives the protein CASSLGGEALYYGYTF.